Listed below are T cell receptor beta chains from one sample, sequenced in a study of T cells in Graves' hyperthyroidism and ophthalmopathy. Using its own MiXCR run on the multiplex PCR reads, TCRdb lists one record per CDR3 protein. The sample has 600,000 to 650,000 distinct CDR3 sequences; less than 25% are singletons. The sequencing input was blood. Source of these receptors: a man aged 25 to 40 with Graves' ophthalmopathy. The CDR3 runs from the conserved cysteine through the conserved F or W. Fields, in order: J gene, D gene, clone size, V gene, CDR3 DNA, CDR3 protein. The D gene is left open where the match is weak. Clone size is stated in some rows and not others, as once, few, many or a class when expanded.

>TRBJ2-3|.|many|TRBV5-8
TGTGCCAGCAGCTTCCCACAACGCACAGATACGCAGTATTTT
CASSFPQRTDTQYF
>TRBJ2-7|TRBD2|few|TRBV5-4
TGTGCCAGCAGCCACGGGACTAGCGGCAAAAGGCAGTACTTC
CASSHGTSGKRQYF
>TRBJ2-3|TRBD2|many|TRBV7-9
TGTGCCAGCAGCTTAGGCGACGGGGGGATCACAGATACGCAGTATTTT
CASSLGDGGITDTQYF
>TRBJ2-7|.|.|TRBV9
TGTGCCAGCAGCGTAGGACAGAACCCCTACGAGCAGTACTTC
CASSVGQNPYEQYF
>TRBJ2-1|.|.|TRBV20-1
TGCAGTGCTACCCCCAGCGGCGGGTTCGTCTCCTACAATGAGCAGTTCTTC
CSATPSGGFVSYNEQFF
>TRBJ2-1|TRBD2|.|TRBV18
TGTGCCAGCTCTCAAGCGGGAGAGTACAATGAGCAGTTCTTC
CASSQAGEYNEQFF
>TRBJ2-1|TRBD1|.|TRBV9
TGTGCCAGCAGCGTAGGGACAGGGGACTACAATGAGCAGTTCTTC
CASSVGTGDYNEQFF
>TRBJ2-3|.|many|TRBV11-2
TGTGCCAGCAGCTTAGAATCGTCCGGGAATACGCAGTATTTT
CASSLESSGNTQYF
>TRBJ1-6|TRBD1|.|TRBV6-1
TGTGCCAGCACCAGAGCCGGGACAGGGAATTCACCCCTCCACTTT
CASTRAGTGNSPLHF
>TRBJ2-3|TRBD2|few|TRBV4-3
TGCGCCAGCAGCCAAGAGGGAAGCGGGACTAGCACAGATACGCAGTATTTT
CASSQEGSGTSTDTQYF
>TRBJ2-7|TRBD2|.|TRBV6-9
TGTGCCAGCAAATTAGCGGGAGCCGTCCACGAGCAGTACTTC
CASKLAGAVHEQYF
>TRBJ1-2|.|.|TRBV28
TGTGCCAGCAGAACACAGGGAGGGTATGGCTACACCTTC
CASRTQGGYGYTF